This entry describes one TCR beta chain. Ten or more counts support this clonotype. What antigen it recognizes has not been identified. It has no much larger one-base neighbor in the sample; base qualities were not kept. Library prep was done by 5' RACE. Sequencer: Illumina HiSeq 2500. A second PCR of 7 to 11 cycles was run with a J-beta primer mix and a sample-barcoded 5' primer. A template-switch 5' adaptor carrying 12 random nucleotides introduced a unique molecular identifier onto each TCR beta cDNA molecule. Each sample yielded at least 3 million CDR3-containing paired-end reads. All of the RNA was converted into first-strand cDNA using the Mint cDNA synthesis kit, with a TRBC-specific oligonucleotide serving as the primer. All cDNA was treated with uracil-DNA glycosylase and then went through a first 18-cycle PCR with the universal primers M1SS and BC2_uni_R. From the authors' description of their analysis: Normalization of each sample was performed by random selection of 1 million high-quality reads, each carrying a distinct molecular identifier. Reads with shared molecular identifiers were discarded instead of being binned into consensus sequences. MiTCR, set to a Q25 quality threshold and the strictest error-elimination algorithm, was used for CDR3 identification, clonotype clustering and error correction. A nonparametric unseen species model using Euler transformation provided a lower-bound estimate of total TCR beta diversity. TCRdb reanalyzed the raw reads on its own, using fastp at Q25 for trimming and MiXCR for clone calling, and kept in-frame beta chains. Each record represents a unique CDR3 protein, reported with the most common genes and DNA among its rows. Clone size and V and J calls follow TCRdb, not the original study. Here the sample has over 550,000 distinct CDR3 sequences; about 30% occur a single time. The ten top clones hold around 14% of the sample.

The germline V and J ends show losses of 0 bases and 7 bases respectively, and no gene match explains 4 bases of the junction. CDR1 and CDR2, looked up from the germline V gene (reference sequence), are SGHAT and FQDESV. Counted from cysteine to phenylalanine, this CDR3 has 15 amino acids. The CDR3 DNA has 45 bases and is translated from base 1. The donors were some 36 Caucasian individuals from Russia, aged 6 to 90 years, who were systemically healthy. Each donor gave roughly 11 milliliters of peripheral blood, drawn into EDTA-treated Vacutainer tubes. PBMCs were isolated by Ficoll-Paque density-gradient centrifugation, with at least 6 million obtained per sample. Total RNA was extracted from PBMCs with Trizol reagent, with at least 5 micrograms obtained per sample. The percentages of naive CD45RAhigh/CD27high T cells were determined by flow cytometry on a PBMC aliquot from every donor. The sample comes from a study of blood T cells in healthy people across ages (dated by TCRdb to about 2015). Notes on the research overall: In model experiments, template switching captured roughly one uniquely barcoded TCR beta cDNA molecule for every two T cells. The study measured age-related changes in TCR beta repertoire diversity using deep sequencing normalized with unique cDNA molecular identifiers. The donors were split into four age groups: young (average about 16 years), middle-aged (about 40), aged (roughly 65) and long-lived (over 80). To avoid experimental bias, donors of different ages were distributed randomly across sequencing lanes. Two additional independent replicas of 1 million unique cDNA reads from the same blood draw were analyzed for two donors (one aged 18 to 30 and one aged 80 or older). Summary of the overall study and its limitations: Conclusive comparison of naive and antigen-experienced compartments was prevented by the profiling of bulk unsorted PBMCs. The CMV infection status of donors was not known, potentially confounding age-related changes in expanded clonotypes. Observed TCR beta diversity per million T cells fell roughly linearly with age, and a significant reduction was already apparent by age approximately 40. Observed TCR beta diversity correlated strongly with the percentage of naive T cells measured by flow cytometry. Compared with the aged group, the long-lived group had more naive CD4+ T cells, fewer expanded clones and increased TCR diversity, a pattern suggesting age selection. Total diversity estimates from one million sequenced T cells were considered lower bounds and underestimates.

The origin of this receptor is a woman over 75 in good health. The chain is encoded by TRBV11-1 joined to TRBJ2-1, with 9 bases matching TRBD2. The material sequenced was blood. The CDR3 is CASSLARGGANEQFF. The DNA is as follows: TGTGCCAGCAGCTTAGCCCGCGGGGGGGCGAATGAGCAGTTCTTC.